Below are 29 T cell receptor beta chains sequenced from a single sample in a study of beta chain features in type 1 diabetes. Isolated RNA was reverse transcribed in full, so expressed TCRB transcripts were sequenced. Libraries were prepared by immunoSEQ multiplex PCR; TCRdb keeps only in-frame clonotypes and omits some of them. Seen here are 100,000 to 150,000 clones, 15% to 20% observed once, and the top ten hold 2% to 3%. Findings and caveats of the study: Shortening of TCRB CDR3s, moderate but significant, appeared in all four CD4+ subsets of Type 1 diabetes patients.

The antigens of these receptors remain unknown. The sequenced material came from central memory CD4+ T cells from blood. The receptor set was obtained from a man younger than 30 with type 1 diabetes.

This clone showed up just a few times. The V gene is TRBV5-1, the J gene TRBJ2-7; 9 nucleotides agree with TRBD1. Per germline, CDR1 SGHRS and CDR2 YFSETQ. The CDR3 length is 15 residues. V shed 4 bases, J shed 5 bases, and the junction held 10 bases outside the gene matches. The CDR3 region is CASSIGTGRSHEQYF. The CDR3 DNA is TGCGCCAGCAGCATAGGGACAGGGAGATCCCACGAGCAGTACTTC.

This clone turned up a few times. The chain has TRBV28 and TRBJ2-1; D might be TRBD2 (6 bases). Germline V CDR1 and CDR2: MDHEN, SYDVKM. The CDR3 sequence is 14 residues long. The V end was cut by 7 bases, the J end by 4 bases, with 14 bases between. The CDR3: CASTGAGTYNEQFF. The CDR3 bases are TGTGCCAGCACTGGTGCGGGGACGTACAATGAGCAGTTCTTC.

V usage is TRBV6-5 and J usage is TRBJ2-7, with D perhaps matching TRBD1 or TRBD2 (6 bases each). V lost 5 bases to trimming and J lost 2 bases, with 16 bases between them. Per the germline V gene, CDR1 is MNHEY and CDR2 is SVGAGI. The length of the CDR3 is 15 residues. The CDR3 nucleotides read TGTGCCAGCAGTCCCAGTCTCGGGGGCGCCTACGAGCAGTACTTC. Protein product: CASSPSLGGAYEQYF.

The chain combines TRBV30 with TRBJ1-3; TRBD1 matches 9 bases. The CDR3 has 12 residues. The J segment lost 8 bases and the V segment lost 5 bases, leaving 4 bases of the junction unmatched. Per germline, CDR1 GTSNPN and CDR2 SVGIG (reference sequence). CDR3 nucleotides: TGTGCCTGGGGACAGGGGCTGGACACCATATATTTT. Its protein is CAWGQGLDTIYF.

This sequence joins TRBV5-1 and TRBJ2-2; tentative D call: TRBD1 (6 bases). Trimming left V 4 bases short and J 6 bases short, with 10 bases between. Germline V gene data show CDR1 as SGHRS and CDR2 as YFSETQ. The length of the CDR3 is 13 residues. CDR3 protein: CASSPQGAGELFF. The DNA of the CDR3 is TGCGCCAGCAGCCCACAGGGAGCCGGGGAGCTGTTTTTT.

In its sample, this clone was seen a few times. The chain carries TRBV30 and TRBJ2-3, with D possibly matching TRBD2 (6 bases). The CDR3 runs 16 residues. CDR1 and CDR2 (germline): GTSNPN, SVGIG (reference sequence). CDR3 residues: CAGGRDGASPGDTQYF. The DNA for the CDR3 is TGTGCGGGGGGAAGGGACGGGGCTTCCCCGGGAGATACGCAGTATTTT.

This clone was recorded many times. The chain joins TRBV23-1 to TRBJ2-7, with D perhaps matching TRBD1 or TRBD2 (5 bases each). TRBV23-1 counts as an open reading frame of uncertain function. Trimming left V 0 bases short and J 3 bases short, with 12 bases between. This CDR3 has 15 residues. The CDR3 here is CASSQSGARIYEQYF. CDR3 bases: TGCGCCAGCAGTCAATCCGGGGCCCGAATCTACGAGCAGTACTTC.

The V gene is TRBV29-1, the J gene TRBJ1-2, with 10 nucleotides matching TRBD1. The CDR3 has 12 amino acids. The trim removed 6 bases at V and 8 bases at J, leaving 6 bases unmatched. In germline, CDR1 is SQVTM, CDR2 ANQGSEA. CDR3 in amino acids: CSVTTGGEGYTF. The CDR3, as DNA: TGCAGCGTGACGACAGGGGGCGAAGGCTACACCTTC.

A few counts support this clone. The genes are TRBV13 and TRBJ2-3; 7 bases are a match to TRBD1. The CDR3 spans 14 residues. The V gene end was trimmed by 5 bases and the J gene end by 4 bases; junction bases not matched to a gene: 6. Germline V gives CDR1 PRHDT, CDR2 FYEKMQ (reference sequence). The CDR3 nucleotides read TGTGCCAGCAGCACCCGACAGGGAGCAGATACGCAGTATTTT. Translated: CASSTRQGADTQYF.

This sequence joins TRBV25-1 and TRBJ2-7; D tentatively fits TRBD1 or TRBD2 (5 bases each). V lost 1 base, J lost 2 bases, and 12 bases lay in between. CDR3 length: 15 amino acids. The germline CDR1 and CDR2 sequences are MGHDK and SYGVNS. The CDR3 DNA sequence: TGTGCCAGCAGTGAATTTGGGGGTCCCCCCTACGAGCAGTACTTC. Protein: CASSEFGGPPYEQYF.

There are a few counts of this clone. The V and J genes are TRBV13 and TRBJ2-6, with TRBD1 identical over 10 bases. V dropped 5 bases and J dropped 3; count of bases not matched to a gene: 7. The V gene's germline CDR1 is PRHDT and CDR2 FYEKMQ (reference sequence). This CDR3 comprises 17 residues. The CDR3 coding sequence is TGTGCCAGCAGCCCAGGGACAGGGGCTCATGGGGCCAACGTCCTGACTTTC. It encodes CASSPGTGAHGANVLTF.

Only a few counts were recorded for this clone. J is TRBJ1-1 and V is TRBV30; D is undetermined. V was trimmed by 3 bases and J by 1 base, leaving 9 bases between them. Germline-derived CDR1 and CDR2 are GTSNPN and SVGIG (reference sequence). This CDR3 is 13 amino acids long. The CDR3 here is CAWRNKGNTEAFF. In DNA, the CDR3 is TGTGCCTGGAGGAACAAGGGGAACACTGAAGCTTTCTTT.

As for this clone: Within the sample, other DNA sequences also encode this same CDR3. The chain joins TRBV18 to TRBJ2-5; D is uncertain. Germline CDR1 KGHSH, CDR2 LQKENI. The CDR3 has 13 residues. V was pared by 1 base and J by 1 base, with 4 bases between. CDR3 protein: CASSPRTQETQYF. The CDR3, as DNA: TGTGCCAGCTCACCACGGACCCAAGAGACCCAGTACTTC.

The DNA of the CDR3 is TGTGCCAGCTCACCACCTCGAAAGGCGGGGAATCAGCCCCAGCATTTT. Its protein product is CASSPPRKAGNQPQHF. The V and J genes are TRBV18 and TRBJ1-5; D uncertain. The V and J ends lost 0 bases and 4 bases respectively, with 13 bases between them. The V gene's germline CDR1 is KGHSH and CDR2 LQKENI. The CDR3 covers 16 residues.

This clone was detected only a few times. The rearrangement joins TRBV9 to TRBJ2-7, with 7 bases fitting TRBD2. From germline, CDR1 is SGDLS and CDR2 YYNGEE. The J segment lost 1 base and the V segment lost 0 bases, leaving 7 bases of the junction unmatched. There are 16 residues in the CDR3. This CDR3 reads CASSVGAGEGSYEQYF. CDR3 nucleotides: TGTGCCAGCAGCGTAGGGGCGGGAGAGGGTTCCTACGAGCAGTACTTC.

This clone has only a few counts. The chain recombines TRBV2 with TRBJ1-1, with D unclear. The CDR3 loop spans 12 amino acids. Germline V gene sequence: CDR1 SNHLY, CDR2 FYNNEI. The V end lost 10 bases, the J end lost 0 bases, and 9 bases lay between the germline ends. The CDR3 sequence: CATGTVNTEAFF. The CDR3 DNA reads as TGTGCCACCGGAACGGTGAACACTGAAGCTTTCTTT.

This clone was observed a handful of times. V is TRBV7-2 and J is TRBJ1-1; D may be TRBD1 (6 bases). From germline, CDR1 is SGHTA and CDR2 FQGNSA. The CDR3 has 13 amino acids. Deletions cut 3 bases from V and 6 bases from J, with 11 bases between. The CDR3 region is CASSFLEGAEAFF. The CDR3 nucleotides are TGTGCCAGCAGCTTTCTGGAGGGGGCTGAAGCTTTCTTT.

Note on this clone: This sequence may be a read error, since a much larger clone differs from it by one base. This chain links TRBV5-4 with TRBJ2-5; 8 bases agree with TRBD2. Germline loops: CDR1 SGHNT, CDR2 YYREEE (reference sequence). Trimming cost V 5 bases and J 4 bases; bases outside gene matches: 10. This CDR3 contains 15 residues. This chain's CDR3 is CASRLAGGRGETQYF. The CDR3, as DNA: TGTGCCAGCAGGCTGGCGGGGGGCCGGGGAGAGACCCAGTACTTC.

The J gene is TRBJ2-5, the V gene TRBV6-5; D is unresolved. Germline loops: CDR1 MNHEY, CDR2 SVGAGI. The CDR3 extends over 14 amino acids. Trimming cost V 5 bases and J 0 bases, with 10 bases left between them. The CDR3 sequence: CASSSLEYQETQYF. In DNA, the CDR3 is TGTGCCAGCAGTAGCTTGGAGTACCAAGAGACCCAGTACTTC.

V and J are TRBV7-9 and TRBJ2-7; D remains unclear. The V and J ends lost 4 bases and 6 bases respectively, with 10 bases between them. The CDR3 contains 12 residues. Germline CDR1 SEHNR, CDR2 FQNEAQ (reference sequence). This CDR3 is CASSSFEAEQYF. In nucleotides, the CDR3 is TGTGCCAGCAGCTCGTTTGAGGCCGAGCAGTACTTC.

The V gene is TRBV21-1, the J gene TRBJ1-2. TRBV21-1 is a pseudogene. This CDR3 region has 15 residues. The CDR3 region is CASSNPGRGNYGYTF. The CDR3 region has the DNA TGTGCCAGCAGCAACCCAGGGAGAGGTAACTATGGCTACACCTTC.

The chain joins TRBV7-2 to TRBJ2-2, with a possible D match to TRBD1 (6 bases). Germline values: CDR1 SGHTA, CDR2 FQGNSA. V lost 1 base to trimming and J lost 4 bases, with 10 bases between them. There are 15 residues in the CDR3. The DNA for the CDR3 is TGTGCCAGCAGCTTAGACAGGGTTGGCACCGGGGAGCTGTTTTTT. It encodes CASSLDRVGTGELFF.

The chain joins TRBV28 to TRBJ2-2; 7 bases agree with TRBD1. The CDR3 sequence is 15 residues long. The germline CDR1 and CDR2 sequences are MDHEN and SYDVKM. The J segment lost 5 bases and the V segment lost 5 bases, leaving 8 bases of the junction unmatched. In DNA form, the CDR3 reads TGTGCCAGCAGTCTTGACAGGGTGGGAACCGGGGAGCTGTTTTTT. This translates into CASSLDRVGTGELFF.

The rearrangement links TRBV11-3 to TRBJ2-3; D tentatively reads TRBD1 or TRBD2 (5 bases each). The germline V gene has CDR1 SGHNT and CDR2 YENEEA. There are 14 residues in the CDR3. Trimming pared 5 bases from V and 2 bases from J, leaving 11 bases between. This CDR3 is CASSIGAFTDTQYF. CDR3 nucleotides: TGTGCCAGCAGCATCGGGGCTTTCACAGATACGCAGTATTTT.

V is TRBV5-4 and J is TRBJ2-2; 7 nucleotides match TRBD2. CDR1 is SGHNT and CDR2 is YYREEE in the germline V gene (reference sequence). V shed 0 bases and J 11 bases; nucleotides not matched to a gene: 16. The CDR3 runs to 17 residues. CDR3 loop: CASSLDVGGPLGVELFF. DNA of the CDR3: TGTGCCAGCAGCTTGGATGTGGGAGGGCCGTTAGGGGTCGAGCTGTTTTTT.

The chain joins TRBV7-2 to TRBJ1-2; D is undetermined. Trimming took off 8 bases at V and 4 bases at J, with 14 bases between the two ends. Germline V gene lookup returns CDR1 SGHTA and CDR2 FQGNSA. The CDR3 spans 13 residues. Here the CDR3 DNA reads TGTGCCAGCCAACAAGGAGTATCCTATGGCTACACCTTC. The encoded protein is CASQQGVSYGYTF.

The rearrangement joins TRBV2 to TRBJ1-5, with D hard to call. This CDR3 contains 15 residues. V lost 3 bases, J lost 5 bases, and 14 bases lay in between. Germline V gene lookup returns CDR1 SNHLY and CDR2 FYNNEI. Written as DNA, the CDR3 is TGTGCCAGCAGTGATAATTACGGTACGGATCAGCCCCAGCATTTT. Amino acids: CASSDNYGTDQPQHF. Using reference TRBV2 and TRBJ1-5 for the parts outside the CDR3, the full variable domain is EPEVTQTPSHQVTQMGQEVILRCVPISNHLYFYWYRQILGQKVEFLVSFYNNEISEKSEIFDDQFSVERPDGSNFTLKIRSTKLEDSAMYFCASSDNYGTDQPQHFGDGTRLSIL.

This clone was seen more than once but under ten times. The chain combines TRBV30 with TRBJ1-4; D gene ambiguous. This CDR3 has 15 residues. Germline CDR1 and CDR2: GTSNPN and SVGIG (reference sequence). Trimming removed 1 base at V and 5 bases at J, with 14 bases between. DNA of the CDR3: TGTGCCTGGAGTGCTTCGGGCCCTCTAAATGAAAAACTGTTTTTT. Its protein product is CAWSASGPLNEKLFF.

The genes are TRBV15 and TRBJ2-4, with D possibly TRBD2 on 6 matching bases. This CDR3 spans 18 amino acids. The germline gives CDR1 LNHNV, CDR2 YYDKDF (reference sequence). V was shortened by 3 bases and J by 0 bases, with 18 bases between the two germline ends. The CDR3 coding sequence is TGTGCCACCAGCAGTTTCTTGGGGGGAAACTTAGCCAAAAACATTCAGTACTTC. The encoded protein is CATSSFLGGNLAKNIQYF.